The 20 T cell receptor beta chains presented below share a single source sample, sequenced in a study of blood T cell repertoires in COVID-19. Sequencing used immunoSEQ multiplex PCR; TCRdb keeps in-frame clones, though not all of them. Of 240,000 or so clones detected, approximately 83% appear once; the ten largest clones hold about 3%. Specimen: peripheral blood. All receptors come from a woman aged 30 to 39 who had recovered from COVID-19.

The chain has TRBV12-3 or TRBV12-4 and TRBJ1-1; a weak D match, TRBD1 (6 bases). This CDR3 contains 12 residues. With 5 bases removed from V and 12 bases from J, the gap between germline ends came to 16 bases. CDR3 DNA sequence: TGTGCCAGCAGTCTTCAGACAGGTGGAACTTTCTTT. This translates into CASSLQTGGTFF.

The V and J genes are TRBV28 and TRBJ2-3; the match to TRBD1 covers 8 bases. The germline gives CDR1 MDHEN, CDR2 SYDVKM. The junction had 16 bases not matched to a gene; V was cut back by 4 bases and J by 7 bases. The CDR3 extends over 17 amino acids. The chain's CDR3 is CASSSTNRDRTLYTQYF. The DNA for the CDR3 is TGTGCCAGCAGTTCTACTAACCGGGACAGGACGTTATATACGCAGTATTTT.

J is TRBJ2-1 and V is TRBV24-1; the D gene is possibly TRBD2 (5 bases). Trimming took off 5 bases at V and 10 bases at J, with 14 bases between the two ends. This CDR3 has 13 amino acids. Germline V gene data show CDR1 as KGHDR and CDR2 as SFDVKD. The CDR3 region is CATSASRVGEQFF. The CDR3 coding sequence is TGTGCCACCAGTGCTTCGAGGGTTGGGGAGCAGTTCTTC.

The J gene is TRBJ2-1, the V gene TRBV30, with 11 positions matching TRBD2. From germline, CDR1 is GTSNPN and CDR2 SVGIG (reference sequence). Unmatched junction bases numbered 5, after V lost 4 bases and J lost 9 bases. The CDR3 loop spans 13 amino acids. CDR3 DNA sequence: TGTGCCTGGACCATAGCGGGGGGGCTTGAGCAGTTCTTC. It yields the protein CAWTIAGGLEQFF.

The chain is built from TRBV11-2 and TRBJ1-6; tentatively, D is TRBD1 (5 bases). The CDR3 contains 17 residues. The germline V gene encodes CDR1 SGHAT and CDR2 FQNNGV. V was shortened by 5 bases and J by 3 bases, with 17 bases between the two germline ends. CDR3 bases: TGTGCCAGCAGCACCCGGCCCACAGGCAGCTATAATTCACCCCTCCACTTT. Translating it yields CASSTRPTGSYNSPLHF. Full variable domain (outside the CDR3, taken from reference TRBV11-2 and TRBJ1-6): EAGVAQSPRYKIIEKRQSVAFWCNPISGHATLYWYQQILGQGPKLLIQFQNNGVVDDSQLPKDRFSAERLKGVDSTLKIQPAKLEDSAVYLCASSTRPTGSYNSPLHFGNGTRLTVT.

This clone was observed a single time. The V and J genes are TRBV6-5 and TRBJ1-5, with a tentative D call TRBD1 (5 bases). CDR1 and CDR2 (germline): MNHEY, SVGAGI. The CDR3 length is 15 residues. The V and J ends lost 5 bases and 1 base respectively, with 12 bases between them. This CDR3 reads CASSPFRESNQPQHF. Here the CDR3 DNA reads TGTGCCAGCAGTCCCTTCAGGGAAAGCAATCAGCCCCAGCATTTT.

The J gene is TRBJ1-2, the V gene TRBV27; tentative D call: TRBD1 (5 bases). CDR1 and CDR2 (germline): MNHEY, SMNVEV (reference sequence). The ends were cut back, 6 bases at V and 2 bases at J, with 16 bases in the middle. The CDR3 is 15 amino acids. The CDR3 protein is CASSPTSSGNYGYTF. The CDR3 DNA is TGTGCCAGCAGCCCCACCTCTTCAGGGAACTATGGCTACACCTTC.

This clone showed up just once. The chain joins TRBV30 to TRBJ1-6; no definite D call. Germline CDR1 is GTSNPN and CDR2 is SVGIG (reference sequence). V gave up 4 bases and J gave up 5 bases, with 15 bases separating them. The CDR3 extends over 15 amino acids. CDR3 coding DNA: TGTGCCTGGACCGTCGGAGGACTACATAATTCACCCCTCCACTTT. It yields the protein CAWTVGGLHNSPLHF.

The table lists this clone with a few counts. The genes are TRBV15 and TRBJ1-3, with 8 bases matching TRBD1. The CDR3 extends over 18 amino acids. Germline V gene data show CDR1 as LNHNV and CDR2 as YYDKDF (reference sequence). The junction had 9 bases not matched to a gene; V was cut back by 0 bases and J by 2 bases. CDR3 DNA sequence: TGTGCCACCAGCAGAGATCCTACAGGGGGGCTGGCTGGAAACACCATATATTTT. This sequence encodes CATSRDPTGGLAGNTIYF.

The V and J genes are TRBV27 and TRBJ1-2, with a tentative D call TRBD1 (6 bases). CDR1 MNHEY and CDR2 SMNVEV come from the germline V gene (reference sequence). The length of the CDR3 is 15 residues. V lost 3 bases to trimming and J lost 7 bases, with 18 bases between them. This CDR3 reads CASSFVSGVKSGYTF. In DNA form, the CDR3 reads TGTGCCAGCAGTTTCGTGTCAGGGGTAAAGAGTGGCTACACCTTC.

This chain connects TRBV5-1 to TRBJ2-3, with D perhaps TRBD2 (5 bases). The germline V gene has CDR1 SGHRS and CDR2 YFSETQ. V lost 4 bases, J lost 7 bases, and 13 bases lay in between. The CDR3 has 13 residues. The CDR3, as DNA: TGCGCCAGCAGCGACCGGACTTCCAATACGCAGTATTTT. The encoded protein is CASSDRTSNTQYF.

CDR3 residues: CASSSTGIPENVHTF. The CDR3 nucleotides are TGCGCCAGCAGCTCTACAGGGATCCCGGAGAATGTGCACACCTTC. The chain uses TRBV5-1 and TRBJ1-2; possible D gene TRBD1, 6 bases. Germline-derived CDR1 and CDR2 are SGHRS and YFSETQ. Trimming left V 3 bases short and J 12 bases short, with 24 bases between. The CDR3 runs 15 residues.

This chain joins TRBV24-1 and TRBJ2-1; TRBD2 agrees at 9 bases. This CDR3 has 14 amino acids. Germline CDR1 reads KGHDR; CDR2 reads SFDVKD. V was pared by 10 bases and J by 8 bases, with 11 bases of the junction left unmatched. In nucleotides, the CDR3 is TGTGCCACAACCGGCGGGGGGGCCTTGGATGAGCAGTTCTTC. Its protein product is CATTGGGALDEQFF.

The rearrangement joins TRBV5-1 to TRBJ2-7; 13 nucleotides align to TRBD2. The CDR3 has 18 amino acids. CDR1 and CDR2 (germline): SGHRS, YFSETQ. With 0 bases clipped from V and 0 bases from J, the junction kept 6 bases outside the gene matches. The CDR3 protein is CASSLVGTSGASSYEQYF. The DNA of the CDR3 is TGCGCCAGCAGCTTGGTAGGGACTAGCGGGGCCAGCTCCTACGAGCAGTACTTC. The complete variable domain, with remaining parts taken from reference TRBV5-1 and TRBJ2-7, reads KAGVTQTPRYLIKTRGQQVTLSCSPISGHRSVSWYQQTPGQGLQFLFEYFSETQRNKGNFPGRFSGRQFSNSRSEMNVSTLELGDSALYLCASSLVGTSGASSYEQYFGPGTRLTVT.

The chain combines TRBV25-1 with TRBJ1-3, with D hard to call. The CDR3 spans 13 residues. Germline CDR1 MGHDK, CDR2 SYGVNS. V lost 3 bases and J 10 bases, leaving 13 bases between the germline ends. CDR3 loop: CASSEPLAGTIYF. The DNA for the CDR3 is TGTGCCAGCAGTGAGCCCCTCGCCGGGACCATATATTTT.

The chain combines TRBV25-1 with TRBJ2-5; weak D call: TRBD1 (6 bases). CDR1 MGHDK and CDR2 SYGVNS come from the germline V gene. CDR3 size: 15 residues. The V and J ends lost 1 base and 3 bases respectively, with 12 bases between them. The CDR3: CASSESSGEKETQYF. The DNA of the CDR3 is TGTGCCAGCAGTGAATCATCAGGGGAAAAAGAGACCCAGTACTTC.

This clone was picked up many times. The V and J genes are TRBV4-1 and TRBJ2-7, with D maybe TRBD2 (6 bases). CDR1 is MGHRA, CDR2 YSYEKL, per germline. Trimming cost V 4 bases and J 1 base, with 11 bases left between them. The CDR3 spans 14 residues. CDR3: CASSPRDLSYEQYF. CDR3 coding DNA: TGCGCCAGCAGCCCCCGGGACTTATCCTACGAGCAGTACTTC.

This chain connects TRBV2 to TRBJ1-2; unclear D gene. The length of the CDR3 is 14 residues. The V end lost 9 bases, the J end lost 5 bases, and 19 bases lay between the germline ends. Looked up from germline, CDR1 is SNHLY and CDR2 is FYNNEI. CDR3 coding DNA: TGTGCCAGTCCGGGGTCAGAGACTTTTTATGGCTACACCTTC. Its translation is CASPGSETFYGYTF.

The chain recombines TRBV6-4 with TRBJ1-5; D ambiguous. Germline V gives CDR1 MRHNA, CDR2 SNTAGT. Trimming pared 11 bases from V and 0 bases from J, leaving 11 bases between. The length of the CDR3 is 13 residues. The CDR3 sequence is CAGSPFSNQPQHF. The CDR3 DNA sequence: TGTGCCGGGAGCCCGTTTAGCAATCAGCCCCAGCATTTT.

The chain's CDR3 is CASSSTTTLRAVPEAFF. CDR3 sequence (DNA): TGCGCCAGCAGCTCGACAACAACTCTGAGGGCAGTCCCTGAAGCTTTCTTT. The chain recombines TRBV5-1 with TRBJ1-1; D gene unclear. The CDR3 is 17 amino acids. Trimming shortened V by 3 bases and J by 6 bases, and 24 bases separated the two germline ends. CDR1 and CDR2 from the germline V gene are SGHRS and YFSETQ.